These 32 T cell receptor beta chains originate from one sample sequenced in a study of identical twins. TCRdb re-analysed the 5' RACE reads in MiXCR, keeping a single row per CDR3 protein. The sample lists over 600,000 distinct CDR3 sequences, 21% occurring once. This sample was shared with a second study, whose subject was T cells expressing NK-cell markers.

Input material: PBMCs. The source of these receptors is a woman younger than 35 in good health.

In this sample, this clonotype turned up a few times. The chain joins TRBV12-3 or TRBV12-4 to TRBJ1-5, with 11 bases lining up with TRBD1. The ends lost 8 bases at V and 5 bases at J; junction bases unmatched: 5. This CDR3 has 14 residues. CDR3: CASLTGQGDQPQHF. The CDR3 DNA reads TGTGCCAGCTTGACGGGACAGGGGGATCAGCCCCAGCATTTT.

This clonotype was seen a few times. The chain is built from TRBV4-3 and TRBJ2-7; D not resolved. The germline CDR1 and CDR2 sequences are LGHNA and YSLEER. This CDR3 is built from 14 residues. V lost 2 bases to trimming and J lost 2 bases, with 10 bases between them. The CDR3 DNA sequence: TGCGCCAGCAGCCAATCGGCCTATGCCTACGAGCAGTACTTC. Amino acid sequence: CASSQSAYAYEQYF.

The chain has TRBV7-6 and TRBJ2-3, with 14 bases matching TRBD2. The germline gives CDR1 SGHVS, CDR2 FNYEAQ. The junction had 5 bases not matched to a gene; V was cut back by 4 bases and J by 5 bases. The CDR3 is 16 amino acids. CDR3: CASSSGLAGVVDTQYF. The DNA of the CDR3 is TGTGCCAGCAGCTCGGGACTAGCGGGAGTCGTAGATACGCAGTATTTT.

The chain joins TRBV12-3 or TRBV12-4 to TRBJ2-5, with TRBD1 matching 8 bases. V lost 4 bases, J lost 4 bases, and 5 bases stayed unmatched. The CDR3 covers 14 residues. The CDR3, as DNA: TGTGCCAGCAGTTCTCGGACAGGGAGAGAGACCCAGTACTTC. This encodes CASSSRTGRETQYF.

The CDR3 is CASSVLGADTQYF. The CDR3 nucleotides read TGTGCCAGCAGCGTACTGGGGGCAGATACGCAGTATTTT. The chain recombines TRBV9 with TRBJ2-3; possibly TRBD1 or TRBD2 for D (5 bases each). Germline V CDR1 and CDR2: SGDLS, YYNGEE. Trimming removed 1 base at V and 4 bases at J, with 7 bases between. This CDR3 is built from 13 residues.

This clonotype was recorded at least ten times. The gene calls are TRBV20-1 and TRBJ2-7; D is perhaps TRBD2 (5 bases). CDR1 DFQATT and CDR2 SNEGSKA come from the germline V gene (reference sequence). V gave up 5 bases and J gave up 5 bases, with 16 bases separating them. This CDR3 is 13 amino acids long. Here the CDR3 DNA reads TGCAGTGCTGAGAGCGGAGCTAACCACGAGCAGTACTTC. It translates to CSAESGANHEQYF.

V is TRBV12-5 and J is TRBJ1-5; D gene uncertain. Germline V gives CDR1 LGHNT, CDR2 FRNRAP. Trimming pared 7 bases from V and 4 bases from J, leaving 8 bases between. The CDR3 covers 12 residues. In DNA, the CDR3 is TGTGCTAGTGCCTACAGAAATCAGCCCCAGCATTTT. Protein product: CASAYRNQPQHF. The full variable domain, rest sourced from reference TRBV12-5 and TRBJ1-5, is DARVTQTPRHKVTEMGQEVTMRCQPILGHNTVFWYRQTMMQGLELLAYFRNRAPLDDSGMPKDRFSAEMPDATLATLKIQPSEPRDSAVYFCASAYRNQPQHFGDGTRLSIL.

This clonotype has ten or more counts. The chain uses TRBV12-3 or TRBV12-4 and TRBJ2-1; D assignment may be TRBD1 or TRBD2 (5 bases each). CDR3 length: 15 amino acids. V lost 5 bases and J lost 6, with 17 bases in between. In DNA form, the CDR3 reads TGTGCCAGCAGTCCGTGGGACCCAACGAGCAATGAGCAGTTCTTC. Translated, it gives CASSPWDPTSNEQFF.

This clonotype was found a few times. The chain is built from TRBV27 and TRBJ2-1; D is unresolved. V shed 0 bases and J shed 9 bases, with 9 bases lying between them. The CDR3 loop spans 13 amino acids. Germline-derived CDR1 and CDR2 are MNHEY and SMNVEV (reference sequence). CDR3 region: CASSLSVVGEQFF. CDR3 nucleotides: TGTGCCAGCAGTTTATCGGTAGTTGGTGAGCAGTTCTTC.

Only a few counts were recorded for this clonotype. The chain joins TRBV5-5 to TRBJ1-1, with D unresolved. The germline gives CDR1 SGHKS, CDR2 YYEKEE (reference sequence). V lost 4 bases and J lost 7, with 17 bases in between. This CDR3 has 14 amino acids. The CDR3 reads CASSLHLRRGEAFF. CDR3 nucleotide sequence: TGTGCCAGCAGCCTACATTTACGGCGGGGTGAAGCTTTCTTT.

The sample holds many counts of this clonotype. The rearrangement links TRBV9 to TRBJ2-7; unclear D gene. The CDR3 is 14 amino acids. Germline loops: CDR1 SGDLS, CDR2 YYNGEE. Trimming left V 4 bases short and J 6 bases short, with 17 bases between. The CDR3 region is CASSTSGIGPEQYF. CDR3 nucleotides: TGTGCCAGCAGCACGTCAGGAATTGGACCCGAGCAGTACTTC.

This clonotype has a handful of counts. The J gene is TRBJ2-7, the V gene TRBV20-1; perhaps D is TRBD1 or TRBD2 (6 bases each). V dropped 3 bases and J dropped 6 bases, with 21 bases sitting between them. CDR1 DFQATT and CDR2 SNEGSKA come from the germline V gene (reference sequence). This CDR3 has 15 residues. The CDR3 sequence is CSASPLAGGLGEQYF. CDR3 nucleotides: TGCAGTGCTAGTCCTCTCGCCGGGGGCCTTGGCGAGCAGTACTTC.

This clonotype was recorded a few times. The V gene is TRBV10-3, the J gene TRBJ2-2; tentatively, D is TRBD1 (5 bases). V gave up 2 bases and J gave up 0 bases, with 7 bases separating them. This CDR3 is built from 15 residues. Germline V gene sequence: CDR1 ENHRY, CDR2 SYGVKD. The CDR3 protein is CAISEHRTNTGELFF. The CDR3 nucleotides are TGTGCCATCAGTGAGCACAGGACGAACACCGGGGAGCTGTTTTTT.

The chain recombines TRBV4-3 with TRBJ2-1; 8 bases are a match to TRBD2. The CDR3 runs to 17 residues. Trimming took 0 bases from V and 4 from J; bases not matched to a gene: 8. CDR1 is LGHNA and CDR2 is YSLEER in the germline V gene. Here the CDR3 DNA reads TGCGCCAGCAGCCAAGATGGACGGGAGGGCCGTTACAATGAGCAGTTCTTC. Its translation: CASSQDGREGRYNEQFF.

This clonotype was found a few times. The chain carries TRBV12-3 or TRBV12-4 and TRBJ2-7; unclear D gene. The V and J ends lost 0 bases and 2 bases respectively, with 11 bases between them. This CDR3 spans 15 amino acids. The CDR3 loop reads CASSLAQGMAYEQYF. CDR3 nucleotide sequence: TGTGCCAGCAGTTTAGCGCAAGGGATGGCCTACGAGCAGTACTTC.

This clonotype has only a few counts. The chain recombines TRBV10-3 with TRBJ2-3; the match to TRBD2 covers 9 bases. This CDR3 contains 14 residues. V trimming: 8 bases; J trimming: 4 bases; junction bases outside the gene matches: 7. Germline V gene sequence: CDR1 ENHRY, CDR2 SYGVKD. Here the CDR3 DNA reads TGTGCCATCGGAGCGGGACTAGCCCCAGATACGCAGTATTTT. Residues: CAIGAGLAPDTQYF.

This rearrangement joins TRBV6-1 to TRBJ2-1, with 7 bases fitting TRBD2. V was clipped by 5 bases and J by 2 bases; unmatched bases: 9. The CDR3 is made up of 16 amino acids. Germline V gives CDR1 MNHNS, CDR2 SASEGT. This chain's CDR3 is CASSPLAGAPYNEQFF. The CDR3 region has the DNA TGTGCCAGCAGTCCCTTGGCGGGAGCCCCCTACAATGAGCAGTTCTTC.

This clonotype was counted a few times. The chain couples TRBV7-3 to TRBJ2-1, with a possible D match to TRBD2 (7 bases). The CDR3 contains 16 residues. Trimming stripped 2 bases from V and 10 bases from J, with 21 bases between. Per the germline V gene, CDR1 is SGHTA and CDR2 is FQGTGA. The CDR3 reads CASSLGGAVFGGEQFF. CDR3 in DNA: TGTGCCAGCAGCTTAGGGGGGGCGGTATTTGGCGGGGAGCAGTTCTTC. The variable domain in full, completed from reference TRBV7-3 and TRBJ2-1, reads GAGVSQTPSNKVTEKGKYVELRCDPISGHTALYWYRQSLGQGPEFLIYFQGTGAADDSGLPNDRFFAVRPEGSVSTLKIQRTERGDSAVYLCASSLGGAVFGGEQFFGPGTRLTVL.

This clonotype was detected a few times. DNA for the CDR3: TGTGCCAGCAGTCCAGGATGGCGAGTCTCTGGGGCCAACGTCCTGACTTTC. It codes for CASSPGWRVSGANVLTF. The J gene is TRBJ2-6, the V gene TRBV12-3 or TRBV12-4; D not certain. This CDR3 spans 17 amino acids. Trimming shortened V by 5 bases and J by 0 bases, and 14 bases separated the two germline ends.

J is TRBJ2-1 and V is TRBV14; D perhaps matches TRBD2 (5 bases). V was pared by 5 bases and J by 0 bases, with 11 bases between. The CDR3 sequence is 15 residues long. Germline V gives CDR1 SGHDN, CDR2 FVKESK. The CDR3 protein is CASSRAVSSYNEQFF. In DNA, the CDR3 is TGTGCCAGCAGCAGAGCGGTCAGCTCCTACAATGAGCAGTTCTTC.

V gene TRBV20-1 combines with J gene TRBJ2-7; weak D call: TRBD1 (5 bases). The CDR3 is made up of 13 amino acids. Trimming stripped 5 bases from V and 3 bases from J, with 14 bases between. Germline-derived CDR1 and CDR2 are DFQATT and SNEGSKA (reference sequence). The CDR3 sequence is CSAAFRVSYEQYF. The CDR3, as DNA: TGCAGTGCTGCCTTCAGGGTGAGCTACGAGCAGTACTTC.

This chain links TRBV5-6 with TRBJ2-2; D is ambiguous. The germline V gene has CDR1 SGHDT and CDR2 YYEEEE. Trimming took off 2 bases at V and 1 base at J, with 9 bases between the two ends. The CDR3 runs 15 residues. This CDR3 reads CASSFGYGNTGELFF. In nucleotides, the CDR3 is TGTGCCAGCAGCTTTGGTTATGGGAACACCGGGGAGCTGTTTTTT.

J is TRBJ2-1 and V is TRBV12-3 or TRBV12-4; 8 bases fit TRBD1. The CDR3 covers 14 residues. Trimming removed 6 bases from V and 9 bases from J; junction bases left unmatched: 10. In DNA, the CDR3 is TGTGCCAGCAGGATTCGGGACAGGATACCTGAGCAGTTCTTC. Translating it yields CASRIRDRIPEQFF.

This clonotype was observed a handful of times. The V call is TRBV10-3, the J call TRBJ2-2, with D perhaps given as TRBD1 or TRBD2 (5 bases each). Deletions cut 9 bases from V and 7 bases from J, with 15 bases between. The CDR3 has 13 amino acids. Germline values: CDR1 ENHRY, CDR2 SYGVKD. The DNA for the CDR3 is TGTGCCATGGGGGACCCACCCGGCGGGGAGCTGTTTTTT. The encoded protein is CAMGDPPGGELFF.

J is TRBJ1-1 and V is TRBV30; D possibly corresponds to TRBD1 (6 bases). The length of the CDR3 is 14 residues. Germline V gives CDR1 GTSNPN, CDR2 SVGIG (reference sequence). V was clipped by 3 bases and J by 5 bases, with 16 bases between them. Written as DNA, the CDR3 is TGTGCCTGGAGATCAACAGGGTTACGGACTGAAGCTTTCTTT. Protein sequence: CAWRSTGLRTEAFF.

This clonotype showed up just a few times. This chain links TRBV27 with TRBJ2-1; D is tentatively TRBD1 or TRBD2 (5 bases each). This CDR3 region has 16 residues. In germline, CDR1 is MNHEY, CDR2 SMNVEV (reference sequence). The germline V and J ends were trimmed by 6 bases and 0 bases, with 15 bases remaining between them. The CDR3 is CASSLGTSSSYNEQFF. The CDR3 DNA reads TGTGCCAGCAGCCTCGGGACCTCGAGCTCCTACAATGAGCAGTTCTTC.

In nucleotides, the CDR3 is TGTGCCAGCCGCCAGGGGTGGGGGGCCGTTAACAATGAGCAGTTCTTC. Protein sequence: CASRQGWGAVNNEQFF. The J gene is TRBJ2-1, the V gene TRBV12-3 or TRBV12-4; D might be TRBD1 or TRBD2, each matching 6 bases. CDR3 length equals 16 residues. With 8 bases removed from V and 5 bases from J, the gap between germline ends came to 22 bases.

V is TRBV7-9 and J is TRBJ2-1; 14 bases map to TRBD2. With 4 bases clipped from V and 8 bases from J, the junction kept 4 bases outside the gene matches. This CDR3 contains 15 residues. The germline gives CDR1 SEHNR, CDR2 FQNEAQ (reference sequence). The CDR3 DNA sequence: TGTGCCAGCAGCTATAGACTAGCGGGAGGGGATGAGCAGTTCTTC. Translation gives CASSYRLAGGDEQFF.

This chain uses TRBV6-5 with TRBJ2-5; 11 bases are shared with TRBD2. This CDR3 has 15 residues. After removal of 2 bases from V and 5 bases from J, the junction contained 4 bases not matched to a gene. Germline CDR1 is MNHEY and CDR2 is SVGAGI. This chain's CDR3 is CASSYQLAGGETQYF. The CDR3 nucleotides read TGTGCCAGCAGTTACCAGCTAGCGGGAGGCGAGACCCAGTACTTC.

Here the CDR3 DNA reads TGTGCCAGCAGCGACGGTCGCCGCGAGGACGAGCAGTACTTC. Amino acids: CASSDGRREDEQYF. This sequence joins TRBV7-9 and TRBJ2-7; D not certain. With 5 bases removed from V and 5 bases from J, the gap between germline ends came to 16 bases. The CDR3 has 14 amino acids. From germline, CDR1 is SEHNR and CDR2 FQNEAQ (reference sequence).

This chain connects TRBV27 to TRBJ2-1; D is uncertain. The CDR3 has 14 residues. The V end was cut by 6 bases, the J end by 8 bases, with 17 bases between. Germline CDR1 and CDR2: MNHEY and SMNVEV (reference sequence). DNA for the CDR3: TGTGCCAGCAGGATAGTCTCCGGGCCTTATGAGCAGTTCTTC. It is translated as CASRIVSGPYEQFF.

The sample holds many counts of this clonotype. V is TRBV6-5 and J is TRBJ2-7, with a possible D match to TRBD1 (6 bases). V dropped 2 bases and J dropped 5 bases, with 13 bases sitting between them. Germline CDR1 MNHEY, CDR2 SVGAGI. The CDR3 totals 14 residues. In nucleotides, the CDR3 is TGTGCCAGCAGTTACCAGGGGTGGACCGACGAGCAGTACTTC. It is translated as CASSYQGWTDEQYF.